The 14 T cell receptor beta chains reported below all come from one sample, sequenced in a study of naive and memory T cell subsets. An oligonucleotide containing a UMI was ligated to the 3' end of TCR cDNA. Amplification of ligated cDNA took four PCR rounds with SP2 and nested alpha and beta constant primers. TCRdb called the 5' RACE reads again in MiXCR, with one record for every CDR3 protein. Of about 62,000 distinct CDR3 sequences in the sample, approximately 8% were seen once. Receptors were obtained from a female donor in good health.

This clonotype occurred many times. This rearrangement joins TRBV30 to TRBJ1-1; the D is unclear. CDR3 length: 16 residues. Germline V gives CDR1 GTSNPN, CDR2 SVGIG (reference sequence). V lost 4 bases to trimming and J lost 3 bases, with 21 bases between them. CDR3 nucleotide sequence: TGTGCCTGGAACGTAGTTTCAGGATCTTTCGACACTGAAGCTTTCTTT. Protein: CAWNVVSGSFDTEAFF. The entire variable domain, with the rest obtained from reference TRBV30 and TRBJ1-1, is as follows: SQTIHQWPATLVQPVGSPLSLECTVEGTSNPNLYWYRQAAGRGLQLLFYSVGIGQISSEVPQNLSASRPQDRQFILSSKKLLLSDSGFYLCAWNVVSGSFDTEAFFGQGTRLTVV.

The chain couples TRBV6-2 or TRBV6-3 to TRBJ2-2; a possible D gene is TRBD2 (7 bases). The V and J ends lost 3 bases and 0 bases respectively, with 17 bases between them. The CDR3 consists of 18 residues. CDR1 is MNHEY, CDR2 SVGEGT, per germline. In DNA form, the CDR3 reads TGTGCCAGCAGTTATCCGGGGGCTAGCGGTTCGAACACCGGGGAGCTGTTTTTT. It codes for CASSYPGASGSNTGELFF.

This clonotype has only a few counts. The chain is built from TRBV15 and TRBJ2-3; 8 bases are a match to TRBD2. The germline V gene has CDR1 LNHNV and CDR2 YYDKDF (reference sequence). Losses at the gene ends were 0 bases for V and 2 bases for J; bases not matched to a gene: 7. This CDR3 comprises 17 residues. In nucleotides, the CDR3 is TGTGCCACCAGCAGAGATCCCACTAGCGGTAACACAGATACGCAGTATTTT. Translation gives CATSRDPTSGNTDTQYF. The full variable domain, with the rest looked up from reference TRBV15 and TRBJ2-3, is DAMVIQNPRYQVTQFGKPVTLSCSQTLNHNVMYWYQQKSSQAPKLLFHYYDKDFNNEADTPDNFQSRRPNTSFCFLDIRSPGLGDTAMYLCATSRDPTSGNTDTQYFGPGTRLTVL.

This clonotype came up a few times. This CDR3 reads CASRGAGWYTF. Here the CDR3 DNA reads TGTGCCAGCAGAGGAGCAGGATGGTACACCTTC. The chain joins TRBV28 to TRBJ1-2, with D unclear. Trimming shortened V by 6 bases and J by 11 bases, and 13 bases separated the two germline ends. The CDR3 extends over 11 amino acids. CDR1 is MDHEN and CDR2 is SYDVKM in the germline V gene.

This clonotype was seen repeatedly, ten times or more. The CDR3 loop reads CASSFPDRGYEQYF. CDR3 coding DNA: TGTGCCAGCAGTTTTCCGGACAGGGGGTACGAGCAGTACTTC. The chain combines TRBV28 with TRBJ2-7, with 10 bases matching TRBD1. The CDR3 extends over 14 amino acids. The V gene's germline CDR1 is MDHEN and CDR2 SYDVKM. V lost 3 bases, J lost 4 bases, and 3 bases stayed unmatched.

V and J are TRBV30 and TRBJ2-1; no firm D call. Germline V CDR1 and CDR2: GTSNPN, SVGIG (reference sequence). CDR3 length equals 12 residues. V was shortened by 0 bases and J by 5 bases, with 5 bases between the two germline ends. CDR3 sequence reads: CAWSVRNNEQFF. CDR3 DNA sequence: TGTGCCTGGAGTGTACGTAACAATGAGCAGTTCTTC.

There are a few counts of this clonotype. This rearrangement joins TRBV29-1 to TRBJ2-5; D remains unclear. The CDR3 contains 11 residues. Germline values: CDR1 SQVTM, CDR2 ANQGSEA. The V end lost 4 bases, the J end lost 5 bases, and 8 bases lay between the germline ends. The CDR3 DNA is TGCAGCGTTGTGGCGAGTGAGACCCAGTACTTC. It codes for CSVVASETQYF.

This clonotype was observed at least ten times. V and J are TRBV6-5 and TRBJ1-5; D is unresolved. Trimming took 0 bases from V and 6 from J, leaving 9 bases between them. Germline CDR1 is MNHEY and CDR2 is SVGAGI. This CDR3 is 14 amino acids long. CDR3 in amino acids: CASSYSVGIQPQHF. CDR3 DNA: TGTGCCAGCAGTTACTCGGTGGGGATTCAGCCCCAGCATTTT.

The sample holds a few counts of this clonotype. The rearrangement links TRBV4-1 to TRBJ2-1, with D unclear. The CDR3 is 15 amino acids. Deletions cut 1 base from V and 0 bases from J, with 7 bases between. Looked up from germline, CDR1 is MGHRA and CDR2 is YSYEKL. CDR3 nucleotide sequence: TGCGCCAGCAGCCAAGTACTAAGCTCCTACAATGAGCAGTTCTTC. This codes for CASSQVLSSYNEQFF.

This sequence joins TRBV5-5 and TRBJ2-3; D may be TRBD1 (6 bases). Per germline, CDR1 SGHKS and CDR2 YYEKEE (reference sequence). This CDR3 has 19 residues. The V end lost 0 bases, the J end lost 1 base, and 21 bases lay between the germline ends. The CDR3 protein is CASSLGPWTVNTRTDTQYF. The CDR3 coding sequence is TGTGCCAGCAGCTTGGGGCCCTGGACAGTCAATACCCGCACAGATACGCAGTATTTT.

This clonotype was counted ten times or more. This sequence joins TRBV20-1 and TRBJ1-2, with 7 bases that match TRBD1. The CDR3 spans 11 residues. V shed 6 bases, J shed 8 bases, and the junction held 6 bases outside the gene matches. Germline values: CDR1 DFQATT, CDR2 SNEGSKA (reference sequence). The CDR3 sequence is CSARDRVGYTF. For the CDR3, the DNA is TGCAGTGCCCGAGACAGGGTCGGCTACACCTTC.

This clonotype has a handful of counts. This chain links TRBV29-1 with TRBJ2-1; 9 bases agree with TRBD1. Germline CDR1 and CDR2: SQVTM and ANQGSEA. The CDR3 spans 14 residues. Trimming at V came to 4 bases and at J to 5 bases, leaving 6 bases not matched to a gene. The chain's CDR3 is CSVVLGQGNNEQFF. The CDR3 nucleotides read TGCAGCGTTGTTCTAGGACAGGGGAACAATGAGCAGTTCTTC.

This clonotype was recorded at least ten times. The V gene is TRBV7-2, the J gene TRBJ1-2; 9 nucleotides line up with TRBD1. Germline V gene sequence: CDR1 SGHTA, CDR2 FQGNSA. V was pared by 1 base and J by 4 bases, with 13 bases of the junction left unmatched. This CDR3 is 18 amino acids long. The CDR3 loop is CASSLGMGGTGSGYGYTF. CDR3 DNA sequence: TGTGCCAGCAGCTTAGGGATGGGTGGGACAGGGTCTGGCTATGGCTACACCTTC.

There are a few counts of this clonotype. The chain carries TRBV27 and TRBJ2-7; TRBD1 matches 11 bases. CDR3 length: 14 residues. J was trimmed by 4 bases and V by 6 bases; bases with no gene match: 5. Germline-derived CDR1 and CDR2 are MNHEY and SMNVEV (reference sequence). The CDR3 loop reads CASRTDRGLYEQYF. DNA for the CDR3: TGTGCCAGCAGGACGGACAGGGGGCTTTACGAGCAGTACTTC.